The 7 T cell receptor beta chains below were found in one sample sequenced in a study of blood T cells in healthy people across ages. For the second PCR, which ran for about 7 to 11 cycles, a sample-barcoded 5' primer and a J-beta primer mix were used. TCRdb recomputed calls from the 5' RACE reads with MiXCR, one row per CDR3 protein. The sample shows hundreds of thousands of distinct CDR3 sequences, 25% to 35% of them seen only once. The material sequenced was blood. The receptors shown here come from a woman older than 75 in good health.

This clonotype occurred many times. The chain couples TRBV18 to TRBJ2-4; D unclear. The CDR3 loop spans 13 amino acids. Germline V gene data show CDR1 as KGHSH and CDR2 as LQKENI. V gave up 0 bases and J gave up 5 bases, with 5 bases separating them. The CDR3: CASSPPTENIQYF. The CDR3 DNA follows: TGTGCCAGCTCACCACCCACAGAAAACATTCAGTACTTC.

A note on this clonotype: This may arise from a read error, as a much more abundant clone is one base away. CDR3 region: CTSSYLWGGTEAFF. CDR3 coding DNA: TGTACCAGCAGTTACTTATGGGGGGGCACTGAAGCTTTCTTT. This chain joins TRBV6-5 and TRBJ1-1, with D tentatively TRBD1 (5 bases). The germline gives CDR1 MNHEY, CDR2 SVGAGI. The CDR3 is 14 amino acids.

The rearrangement links TRBV7-2 to TRBJ2-3, with 8 bases lining up with TRBD1. Germline CDR1 and CDR2: SGHTA and FQGNSA. J lost 4 bases, V lost 5 bases, and 5 bases had no gene match. CDR3 length equals 14 residues. DNA of the CDR3: TGTGCCAGCAGCAGACAGGGGCCCCCAGATACGCAGTATTTT. Translated, it gives CASSRQGPPDTQYF.

The chain joins TRBV27 to TRBJ2-6; D unresolved. Germline CDR1 and CDR2: MNHEY and SMNVEV (reference sequence). The length of the CDR3 is 14 residues. V lost 10 bases to trimming and J lost 3 bases, with 13 bases between them. Here the CDR3 DNA reads TGTGCCACCCGTCTGACCTTTGGGGCCAACGTCCTGACTTTC. It specifies CATRLTFGANVLTF.

This clonotype was found many times. The chain uses TRBV12-3 or TRBV12-4 and TRBJ2-1; 11 bases line up with TRBD1. With V trimmed by 5 bases and J by 6 bases, 6 bases remained unmatched. The length of the CDR3 is 15 residues. CDR3 amino acids: CASSLVGTGGNEQFF. CDR3 nucleotides: TGTGCCAGCAGTCTGGTGGGGACAGGGGGCAATGAGCAGTTCTTC.

This clonotype appeared many times. The chain combines TRBV5-1 with TRBJ2-1, with 10 bases matching TRBD2. Germline V CDR1 and CDR2: SGHRS, YFSETQ. This CDR3 has 18 amino acids. The junction had 14 bases not matched to a gene; V was cut back by 3 bases and J by 5 bases. CDR3 protein: CASSSPGLARATNNEQFF. The CDR3 DNA reads as TGCGCCAGCAGCTCACCGGGACTAGCGAGGGCAACTAACAATGAGCAGTTCTTC.

This clonotype showed up just a few times. The gene calls are TRBV9 and TRBJ1-5; D not certain. This CDR3 comprises 15 residues. Trimming removed 2 bases from V and 3 bases from J, with 12 bases in between. The V gene's germline CDR1 is SGDLS and CDR2 YYNGEE. The CDR3 is CASSVGHRDNQPQHF. The DNA of the CDR3 is TGTGCCAGCAGCGTGGGTCATCGGGACAATCAGCCCCAGCATTTT. The full variable domain, completed using reference TRBV9 and TRBJ1-5, is DSGVTQTPKHLITATGQRVTLRCSPRSGDLSVYWYQQSLDQGLQFLIQYYNGEERAKGNILERFSAQQFPDLHSELNLSSLELGDSALYFCASSVGHRDNQPQHFGDGTRLSIL.